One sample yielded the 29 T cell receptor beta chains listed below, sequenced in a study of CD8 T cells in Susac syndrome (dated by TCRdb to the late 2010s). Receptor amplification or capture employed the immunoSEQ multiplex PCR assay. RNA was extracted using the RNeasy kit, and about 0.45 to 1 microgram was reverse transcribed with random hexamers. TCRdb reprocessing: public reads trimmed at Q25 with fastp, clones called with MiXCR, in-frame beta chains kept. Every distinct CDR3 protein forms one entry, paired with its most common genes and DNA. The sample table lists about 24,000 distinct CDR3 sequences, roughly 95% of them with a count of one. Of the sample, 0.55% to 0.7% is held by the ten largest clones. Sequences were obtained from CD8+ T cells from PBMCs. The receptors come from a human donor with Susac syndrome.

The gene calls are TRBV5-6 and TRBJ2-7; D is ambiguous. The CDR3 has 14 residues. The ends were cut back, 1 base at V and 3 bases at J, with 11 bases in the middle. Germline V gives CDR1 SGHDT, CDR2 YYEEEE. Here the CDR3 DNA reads TGTGCCAGCAGCTTGAGAAGGGCGATCTACGAGCAGTACTTC. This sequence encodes CASSLRRAIYEQYF.

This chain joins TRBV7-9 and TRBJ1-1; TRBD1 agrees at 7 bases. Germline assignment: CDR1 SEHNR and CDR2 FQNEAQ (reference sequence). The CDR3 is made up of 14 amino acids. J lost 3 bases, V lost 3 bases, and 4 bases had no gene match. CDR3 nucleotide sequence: TGTGCCAGCAGCTTCGGGACAGTCTACACTGAAGCTTTCTTT. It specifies CASSFGTVYTEAFF.

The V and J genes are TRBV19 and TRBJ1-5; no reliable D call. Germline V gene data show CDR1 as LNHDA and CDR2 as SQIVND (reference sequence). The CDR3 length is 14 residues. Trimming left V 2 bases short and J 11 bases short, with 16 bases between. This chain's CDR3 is CASSILEQPRAQHF. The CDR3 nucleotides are TGTGCCAGTAGTATACTAGAACAGCCGAGGGCCCAGCATTTT.

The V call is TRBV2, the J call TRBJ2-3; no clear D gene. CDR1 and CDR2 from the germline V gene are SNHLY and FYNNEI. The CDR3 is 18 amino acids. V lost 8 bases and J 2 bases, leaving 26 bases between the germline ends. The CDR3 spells CASGTYLGEPDLTDTQYF. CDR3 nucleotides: TGTGCCAGCGGTACCTATCTCGGAGAACCAGACCTCACAGATACGCAGTATTTT.

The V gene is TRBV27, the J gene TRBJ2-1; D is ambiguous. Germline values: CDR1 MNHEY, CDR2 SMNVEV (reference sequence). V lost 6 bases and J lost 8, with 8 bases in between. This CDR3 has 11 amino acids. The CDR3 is CASRSGYEQFF. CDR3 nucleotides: TGTGCCAGCAGGAGTGGCTATGAGCAGTTCTTC.

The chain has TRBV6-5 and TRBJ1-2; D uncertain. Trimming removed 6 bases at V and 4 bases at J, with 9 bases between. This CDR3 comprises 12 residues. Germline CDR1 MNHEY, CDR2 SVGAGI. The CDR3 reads CASRRVGYGYTF. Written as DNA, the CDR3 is TGTGCCAGCAGAAGGGTTGGCTATGGCTACACCTTC.

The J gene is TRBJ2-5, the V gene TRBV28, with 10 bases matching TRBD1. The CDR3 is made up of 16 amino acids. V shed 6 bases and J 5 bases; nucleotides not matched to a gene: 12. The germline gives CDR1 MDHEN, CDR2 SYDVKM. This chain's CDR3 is CASSLTTGGWEETQYF. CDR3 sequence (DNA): TGTGCCAGCAGCTTAACGACAGGGGGCTGGGAGGAGACCCAGTACTTC.

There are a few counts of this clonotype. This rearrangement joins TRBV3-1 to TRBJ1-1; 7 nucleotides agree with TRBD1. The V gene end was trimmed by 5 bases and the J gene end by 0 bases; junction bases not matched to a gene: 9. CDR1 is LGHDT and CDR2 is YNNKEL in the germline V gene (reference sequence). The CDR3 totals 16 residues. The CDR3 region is CASSERGHSMNTEAFF. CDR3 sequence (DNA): TGTGCCAGCAGCGAAAGGGGGCATAGCATGAACACTGAAGCTTTCTTT.

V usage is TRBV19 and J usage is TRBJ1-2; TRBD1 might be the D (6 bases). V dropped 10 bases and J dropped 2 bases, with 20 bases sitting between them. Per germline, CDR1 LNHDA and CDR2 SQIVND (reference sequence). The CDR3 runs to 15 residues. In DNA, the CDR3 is TGTGCCACCGCGCCGTTCAGGGGCGGCAACTATGGCTACACCTTC. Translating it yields CATAPFRGGNYGYTF. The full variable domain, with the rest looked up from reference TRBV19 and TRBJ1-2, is DGGITQSPKYLFRKEGQNVTLSCEQNLNHDAMYWYRQDPGQGLRLIYYSQIVNDFQKGDIAEGYSVSREKKESFPLTVTSAQKNPTAFYLCATAPFRGGNYGYTFGSGTRLTVV.

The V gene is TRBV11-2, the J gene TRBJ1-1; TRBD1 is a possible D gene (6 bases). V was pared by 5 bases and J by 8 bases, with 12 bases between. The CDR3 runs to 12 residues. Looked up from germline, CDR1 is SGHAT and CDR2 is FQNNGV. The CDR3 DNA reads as TGTGCCAGCAGCGAAATTGGGACAGAAGCTTTCTTT. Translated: CASSEIGTEAFF.

CDR3 region: CASSLHISNIQYGYTF. The CDR3, as DNA: TGTGCCAGCAGTTTACACATCTCTAACATCCAGTATGGCTACACCTTC. The chain uses TRBV28 and TRBJ1-2; D is unclear. The CDR3 is 16 residues long. With 2 bases removed from V and 5 bases from J, the gap between germline ends came to 18 bases. Germline loops: CDR1 MDHEN, CDR2 SYDVKM.

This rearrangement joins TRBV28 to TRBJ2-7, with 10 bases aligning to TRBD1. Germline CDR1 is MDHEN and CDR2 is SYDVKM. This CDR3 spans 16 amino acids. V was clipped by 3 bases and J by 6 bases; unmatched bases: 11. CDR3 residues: CASSFPPGTGVSEQYF. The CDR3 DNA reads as TGTGCCAGCAGTTTCCCTCCCGGGACAGGGGTCAGCGAGCAGTACTTC.

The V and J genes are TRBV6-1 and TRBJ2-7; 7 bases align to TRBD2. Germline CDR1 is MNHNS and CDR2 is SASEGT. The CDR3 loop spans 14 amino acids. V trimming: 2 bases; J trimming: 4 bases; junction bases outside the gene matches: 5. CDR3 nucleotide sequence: TGTGCCAGCAGTGAACAAGGGGAGGGTTACGAGCAGTACTTC. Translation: CASSEQGEGYEQYF.

CDR3 protein: CASSLVPSQETQYF. CDR3 DNA sequence: TGTGCCAGCAGTTTAGTCCCCAGCCAAGAGACCCAGTACTTC. The chain has TRBV28 and TRBJ2-5, with D unclear. Trimming took off 2 bases at V and 1 base at J, with 8 bases between the two ends. The germline V gene encodes CDR1 MDHEN and CDR2 SYDVKM. This CDR3 spans 14 amino acids. The variable domain in full, completed from reference TRBV28 and TRBJ2-5, reads DVKVTQSSRYLVKRTGEKVFLECVQDMDHENMFWYRQDPGLGLRLIYFSYDVKMKEKGDIPEGYSVSREKKERFSLILESASTNQTSMYLCASSLVPSQETQYFGPGTRLLVL.

DNA for the CDR3: TGTGCCGCCTCCCCCCTGAACACCGGGGAGCTGTTTTTT. Encoded protein: CAASPLNTGELFF. J is TRBJ2-2 and V is TRBV10-3; no clear D gene. The CDR3 extends over 13 amino acids. Germline V gene sequence: CDR1 ENHRY, CDR2 SYGVKD. Deletions cut 11 bases from V and 1 base from J, with 11 bases between.

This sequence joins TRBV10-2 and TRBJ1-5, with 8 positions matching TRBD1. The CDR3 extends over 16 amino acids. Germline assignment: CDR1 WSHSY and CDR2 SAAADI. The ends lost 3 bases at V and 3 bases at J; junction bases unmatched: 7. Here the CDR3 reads CASSDPDRVDNQPQHF. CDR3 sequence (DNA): TGCGCCAGCAGTGACCCGGACAGGGTAGACAATCAGCCCCAGCATTTT.

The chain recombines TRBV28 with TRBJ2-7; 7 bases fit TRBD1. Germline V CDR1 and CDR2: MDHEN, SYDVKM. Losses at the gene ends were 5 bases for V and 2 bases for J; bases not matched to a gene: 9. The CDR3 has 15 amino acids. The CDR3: CASSITGAPTYEQYF. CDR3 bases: TGTGCCAGCAGTATCACAGGGGCACCAACCTACGAGCAGTACTTC.

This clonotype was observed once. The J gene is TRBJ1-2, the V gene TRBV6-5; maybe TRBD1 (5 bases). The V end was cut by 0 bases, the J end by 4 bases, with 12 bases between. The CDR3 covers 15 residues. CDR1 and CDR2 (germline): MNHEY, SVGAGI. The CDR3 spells CASSYSTGGPYGYTF. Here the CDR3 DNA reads TGTGCCAGCAGTTACTCGACGGGGGGACCCTATGGCTACACCTTC.

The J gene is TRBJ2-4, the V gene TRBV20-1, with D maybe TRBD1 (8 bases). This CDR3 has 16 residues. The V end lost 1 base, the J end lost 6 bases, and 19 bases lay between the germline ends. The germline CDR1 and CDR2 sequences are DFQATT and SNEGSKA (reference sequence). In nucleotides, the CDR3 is TGCAGTGCTAGAGGGACTAGGACAGGGAGGGGAAACATTCAGTACTTC. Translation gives CSARGTRTGRGNIQYF.

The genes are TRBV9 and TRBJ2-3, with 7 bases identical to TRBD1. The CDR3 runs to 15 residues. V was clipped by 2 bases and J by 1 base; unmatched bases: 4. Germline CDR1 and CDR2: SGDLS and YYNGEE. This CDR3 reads CASSVTQGGTDTQYF. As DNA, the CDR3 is TGTGCCAGCAGCGTTACGCAGGGGGGCACAGATACGCAGTATTTT.

The chain's CDR3 is CSVEYRDGYTF. CDR3 bases: TGCAGCGTTGAATACAGGGATGGCTACACCTTC. This chain connects TRBV29-1 to TRBJ1-2; possibly TRBD1 for D (6 bases). Between the trimmed V and J ends, which lost 2 bases and 6 bases, there was a span of 7 bases. The CDR3 has 11 residues. Germline CDR1 is SQVTM and CDR2 is ANQGSEA.

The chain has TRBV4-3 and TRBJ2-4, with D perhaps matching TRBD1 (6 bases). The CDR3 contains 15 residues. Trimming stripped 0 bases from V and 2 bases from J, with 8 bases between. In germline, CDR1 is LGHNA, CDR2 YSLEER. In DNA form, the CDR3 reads TGCGCCAGCAGCCAAGACAGGGGCCCCAAAAACATTCAGTACTTC. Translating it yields CASSQDRGPKNIQYF.

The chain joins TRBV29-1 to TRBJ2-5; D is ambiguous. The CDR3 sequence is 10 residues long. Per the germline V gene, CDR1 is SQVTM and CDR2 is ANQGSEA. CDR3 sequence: CSGVQETQYF. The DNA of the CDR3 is TGCAGTGGGGTCCAAGAGACCCAGTACTTC.

The CDR3 here is CASSREGGNQPQHF. The DNA for the CDR3 is TGTGCCAGCAGTCGCGAAGGGGGCAATCAGCCCCAGCATTTT. V is TRBV28 and J is TRBJ1-5; TRBD1 might be the D (5 bases). The CDR3 covers 14 residues. The V gene's germline CDR1 is MDHEN and CDR2 SYDVKM. Trimming stripped 5 bases from V and 2 bases from J, with 10 bases between.

The CDR3 DNA reads TGTGCCAGCAGCTACTCACGAGCAACTAATGAAAAACTGTTTTTT. It yields the protein CASSYSRATNEKLFF. The chain recombines TRBV12-3 or TRBV12-4 with TRBJ1-4; no reliable D call. This CDR3 is built from 15 residues. Between the trimmed V and J ends, which lost 6 bases and 0 bases, there was a span of 11 bases.

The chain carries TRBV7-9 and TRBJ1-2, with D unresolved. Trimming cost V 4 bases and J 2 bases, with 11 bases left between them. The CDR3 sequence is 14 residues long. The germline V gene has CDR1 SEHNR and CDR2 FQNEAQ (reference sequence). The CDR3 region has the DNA TGTGCCAGCAGCTCAACAGCTAGAAACTATGGCTACACCTTC. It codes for CASSSTARNYGYTF.

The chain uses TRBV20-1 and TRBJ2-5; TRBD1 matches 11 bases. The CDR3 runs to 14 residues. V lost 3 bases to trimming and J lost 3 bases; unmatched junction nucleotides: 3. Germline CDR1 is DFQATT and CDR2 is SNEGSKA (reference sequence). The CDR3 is CSARVGQGEETQYF. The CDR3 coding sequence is TGCAGTGCTAGGGTGGGACAGGGGGAAGAGACCCAGTACTTC.

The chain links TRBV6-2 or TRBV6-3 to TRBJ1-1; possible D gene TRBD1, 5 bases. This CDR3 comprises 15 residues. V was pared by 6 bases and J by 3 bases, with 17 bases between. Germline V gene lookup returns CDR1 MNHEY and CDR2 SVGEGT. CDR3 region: CASRPSRESYTEAFF. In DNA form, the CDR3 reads TGTGCCAGCAGGCCCTCCAGGGAATCGTACACTGAAGCTTTCTTT.

CDR3 amino acids: CASSLAGTDTQYF. The CDR3 DNA is TGTGCCAGCAGCTTAGCAGGCACAGATACGCAGTATTTT. The chain uses TRBV13 and TRBJ2-3; D call uncertain. V lost 1 base, J lost 1 base, and 3 bases lay in between. CDR1 is PRHDT, CDR2 FYEKMQ, per germline (reference sequence). CDR3 length equals 13 residues.